Each of the 24 T cell receptor beta chains below was sequenced from the same sample in a study of human T cells and chemical hapten exposure. Regarding time point: patch test 1, 2 weeks after DPC sensitization. Treatment here: therapeutic diphenylcyclopropenone sensitization with weekly scalp DPC. TCRdb analysed the RACE reads with MiXCR anew, one entry per CDR3 protein. The sample contains about 110,000 distinct CDR3 sequences, 8% to 13% of which appear only once. Here the sequenced sample was whole blood, taken in connection with sensitization to the hapten diphenylcyclopropenone (DPC). These TCRs come from a woman between 35 and 50 years old with alopecia areata. Some clones in this sample may be carry-over from other donors' samples.

Note on this clonotype: One end of the junction varies from germline; a read error may be responsible. The chain uses TRBV7-7 and TRBJ2-1; either TRBD1 or TRBD2 may fit D (5 bases each). This CDR3 is built from 15 residues. Germline V gene data show CDR1 as SSHAT and CDR2 as FNYEAQ (reference sequence). CDR3 loop: CASSLAREINNEQFF. In DNA form, the CDR3 reads TGTGCTAGCAGCTTAGCCAGGGAGATTAACAATGAGCAGTTCTTC.

This clonotype was seen only a few times. V usage is TRBV20-1 and J usage is TRBJ1-5; D uncertain. Germline CDR1 and CDR2: DFQATT and SNEGSKA (reference sequence). The CDR3 runs to 15 residues. V gave up 4 bases and J gave up 1 base, with 14 bases separating them. The CDR3 nucleotides read TGCAGTGCTACCCAGCAGGCCCAAAGCAATCAGCCCCAGCATTTT. Translating gives CSATQQAQSNQPQHF.

This clonotype has more than one count but fewer than ten. This sequence joins TRBV7-3 and TRBJ2-3; possibly TRBD2 for D (7 bases). The V end lost 2 bases, the J end lost 8 bases, and 14 bases lay between the germline ends. The CDR3 length is 14 residues. The germline gives CDR1 SGHTA, CDR2 FQGTGA. The CDR3 reads CASSLLGGPGTQYF. DNA of the CDR3: TGTGCCAGCAGCTTATTGGGGGGGCCCGGTACGCAGTATTTT.

This clonotype was observed a few times. V usage is TRBV7-6 and J usage is TRBJ1-1; D is uncertain. The length of the CDR3 is 15 residues. V was clipped by 5 bases and J by 4 bases, with 17 bases between them. Per germline, CDR1 SGHVS and CDR2 FNYEAQ. CDR3 sequence reads: CASSPMRADGTEAFF. The DNA for the CDR3 is TGTGCCAGCAGCCCTATGCGGGCAGATGGCACTGAAGCTTTCTTT. The variable domain in full, completed from reference TRBV7-6 and TRBJ1-1, reads GAGVSQSPRYKVTKRGQDVALRCDPISGHVSLYWYRQALGQGPEFLTYFNYEAQQDKSGLPNDRFSAERPEGSISTLTIQRTEQRDSAMYRCASSPMRADGTEAFFGQGTRLTVV.

This clonotype was found a few times. The rearrangement uses TRBV28 and TRBJ1-5; no definite D call. V was shortened by 2 bases and J by 0 bases, with 8 bases between the two germline ends. This CDR3 has 15 amino acids. CDR1 MDHEN and CDR2 SYDVKM come from the germline V gene. The CDR3 coding sequence is TGTGCCAGCAGTTTAGCTCGTCGTAGCAATCAGCCCCAGCATTTT. It encodes CASSLARRSNQPQHF.

This clonotype was counted between two and nine times. The chain employs TRBV4-1 and TRBJ2-5; D uncertain. V was trimmed by 1 base and J by 8 bases, leaving 5 bases between them. The CDR3 totals 11 residues. Germline V gives CDR1 MGHRA, CDR2 YSYEKL. The DNA of the CDR3 is TGCGCCAGCAGCCAAGTGGGCACCCAGTACTTC. Its protein product is CASSQVGTQYF.

In its sample, this clonotype was seen a few times. The chain couples TRBV18 to TRBJ1-2; 8 bases align to TRBD1. V was clipped by 3 bases and J by 2 bases; unmatched bases: 5. CDR1 is KGHSH, CDR2 LQKENI, per germline. This CDR3 contains 15 residues. The CDR3 reads CASSPRDRTNYGYTF. The CDR3 region has the DNA TGTGCCAGCTCACCCCGGGACAGGACCAACTATGGCTACACCTTC. Based on the CDR3 plus reference TRBV18 and TRBJ1-2, the full variable domain is NAGVMQNPRHLVRRRGQEARLRCSPMKGHSHVYWYRQLPEEGLKFMVYLQKENIIDESGMPKERFSAEFPKEGPSILRIQQVVRGDSAAYFCASSPRDRTNYGYTFGSGTRLTVV.

There are many counts of this clonotype. This rearrangement joins TRBV7-6 to TRBJ2-7; 12 positions agree with TRBD2. Germline V gives CDR1 SGHVS, CDR2 FNYEAQ. There are 22 residues in the CDR3. The V segment lost 5 bases and the J segment 2 bases; nucleotides outside the gene matches: 25. This CDR3 is CASSALPGATSGRKGVPYEQYF. The CDR3 bases are TGTGCCAGCAGCGCGCTCCCGGGAGCCACTAGCGGGAGGAAGGGGGTTCCCTACGAGCAGTACTTC.

Regarding this clonotype: A clone one base away is much larger, so this may be a read error. The genes are TRBV28 and TRBJ2-4, with 7 bases aligning to TRBD1. V lost 4 bases and J lost 8; bases outside the gene matches: 8. The CDR3 covers 14 residues. The V gene's germline CDR1 is MDHEN and CDR2 SYDVKM. The CDR3 DNA is TGTGCCAGCAGTTCCAAAAGACAGGGAGACATTCAGTACTTC. Protein sequence: CASSSKRQGDIQYF.

The table lists this clonotype with many counts. This rearrangement joins TRBV28 to TRBJ2-2; 15 nucleotides line up with TRBD2. The CDR3 runs 16 residues. Looked up from germline, CDR1 is MDHEN and CDR2 is SYDVKM. The V gene end was trimmed by 5 bases and the J gene end by 8 bases; junction bases not matched to a gene: 6. The CDR3 DNA sequence: TGTGCCAGCAGTCCCCTTGGACTAGCGGGAGGGGGGGAGCTGTTTTTT. Its protein is CASSPLGLAGGGELFF. Combining the CDR3 with reference TRBV28 and TRBJ2-2 gives the whole variable domain DVKVTQSSRYLVKRTGEKVFLECVQDMDHENMFWYRQDPGLGLRLIYFSYDVKMKEKGDIPEGYSVSREKKERFSLILESASTNQTSMYLCASSPLGLAGGGELFFGEGSRLTVL.

This clonotype was counted only a few times. The chain carries TRBV2 and TRBJ1-5; 9 bases are shared with TRBD1. V gave up 6 bases and J gave up 1 base; unmatched junction bases: 4. The CDR3 is 15 amino acids. CDR1 and CDR2 from the germline V gene are SNHLY and FYNNEI. Here the CDR3 reads CASRAQGASNQPQHF. CDR3 DNA sequence: TGTGCCAGCAGGGCACAGGGGGCGAGCAATCAGCCCCAGCATTTT.

The chain employs TRBV6-2 or TRBV6-3 and TRBJ2-6; D is unclear. Germline CDR1 MNHEY, CDR2 SVGEGT. Trimming pared 5 bases from V and 0 bases from J, leaving 11 bases between. The CDR3 is 16 amino acids. CDR3 sequence reads: CASSTGPHSGANVLTF. For the CDR3, the DNA is TGTGCCAGCAGTACCGGACCGCACTCTGGGGCCAACGTCCTGACTTTC.

The J gene is TRBJ2-2, the V gene TRBV10-3, with TRBD2 matching 11 bases. The CDR3 contains 16 residues. The V gene's germline CDR1 is ENHRY and CDR2 SYGVKD. V gave up 6 bases and J gave up 2 bases; unmatched junction bases: 5. CDR3 loop: CAIRETSGENTGELFF. The CDR3 nucleotides read TGTGCCATCAGGGAGACTAGCGGGGAAAACACCGGGGAGCTGTTTTTT.

This clonotype was picked up a small number of times. This chain connects TRBV13 to TRBJ1-5; possibly TRBD1 for D (5 bases). Trimming left V 4 bases short and J 3 bases short, with 10 bases between. Germline V gene lookup returns CDR1 PRHDT and CDR2 FYEKMQ (reference sequence). This CDR3 is built from 14 residues. The CDR3 sequence: CASSSRQNNQPQHF. Here the CDR3 DNA reads TGTGCCAGCAGCTCCAGACAGAACAATCAGCCCCAGCATTTT.

This clonotype was detected a few times. Germline is not matched at one junction end, which may reflect a read error. This chain connects TRBV7-6 to TRBJ1-4; D gene ambiguous. The CDR3 runs to 16 residues. The germline gives CDR1 SGHVS, CDR2 FNYEAQ. The CDR3 DNA is TGTGCTAGCACCTTCGGGGTCCGATCGATCTGTGAAAAACTGTTTTTT. Encoded protein: CASTFGVRSICEKLFF.

This clonotype was seen repeatedly, ten times or more. The chain carries TRBV7-2 and TRBJ1-1; no clear D. CDR3 size: 14 residues. Germline-derived CDR1 and CDR2 are SGHTA and FQGNSA. Trimming took off 3 bases at V and 0 bases at J, with 8 bases between the two ends. CDR3 sequence (DNA): TGTGCCAGCAGCTTGCATCAGCTGAACACTGAAGCTTTCTTT. This codes for CASSLHQLNTEAFF.

This clonotype was seen only a few times. This chain connects TRBV29-1 to TRBJ2-7; either TRBD1 or TRBD2 may supply D (5 bases each). With 8 bases removed from V and 0 bases from J, the gap between germline ends came to 8 bases. Germline values: CDR1 SQVTM, CDR2 ANQGSEA. This CDR3 contains 11 residues. The CDR3 coding sequence is TGCAGCACCGGGACCTCCTACGAGCAGTACTTC. This encodes CSTGTSYEQYF.

At least ten counts were recorded for this clonotype. The chain recombines TRBV29-1 with TRBJ2-7, with D perhaps matching TRBD1 (6 bases). Trimming took 4 bases from V and 0 from J, leaving 10 bases between them. Germline values: CDR1 SQVTM, CDR2 ANQGSEA. There are 13 residues in the CDR3. CDR3 residues: CSVGRGNSYEQYF. CDR3 nucleotides: TGCAGCGTTGGCAGGGGCAACTCCTACGAGCAGTACTTC.

There are many counts of this clonotype. The rearrangement links TRBV18 to TRBJ1-1; perhaps TRBD1 as D (5 bases). The CDR3 sequence is 14 residues long. Per germline, CDR1 KGHSH and CDR2 LQKENI. V shed 5 bases and J shed 12 bases, with 22 bases lying between them. CDR3 in amino acids: CASSKSGQEGRPFF. The DNA of the CDR3 is TGTGCCAGCTCAAAGTCTGGGCAGGAGGGGCGGCCTTTCTTT.

This clonotype was detected only a few times. This sequence joins TRBV7-9 and TRBJ2-1, with 9 bases fitting TRBD2. Germline lookup yields CDR1 SEHNR and CDR2 FQNEAQ (reference sequence). The CDR3 totals 18 residues. The ends lost 5 bases at V and 5 bases at J; junction bases unmatched: 16. CDR3 loop: CASSPRGRAGGTHNEQFF. CDR3 DNA sequence: TGTGCCAGCAGCCCTAGGGGGAGAGCGGGAGGTACCCACAATGAGCAGTTCTTC.

This clonotype was detected a few times. The gene calls are TRBV6-2 or TRBV6-3 and TRBJ1-1; unclear D gene. The CDR3 is 15 residues long. The V end was cut by 2 bases, the J end by 2 bases, with 12 bases between. Germline V gene lookup returns CDR1 MNHEY and CDR2 SVGEGT. The CDR3 region is CASSYGSVANTEAFF. In DNA, the CDR3 is TGTGCCAGCAGTTACGGGTCGGTGGCTAACACTGAAGCTTTCTTT.

The V and J genes are TRBV7-3 and TRBJ1-2; D gene uncertain. Germline V gives CDR1 SGHTA, CDR2 FQGTGA. The CDR3 is made up of 15 amino acids. V shed 2 bases and J shed 0 bases, with 10 bases lying between them. CDR3 protein: CASSLGTIANYGYTF. In nucleotides, the CDR3 is TGTGCCAGCAGCTTAGGAACAATCGCTAACTATGGCTACACCTTC.

This clonotype was seen ten or more times. The V gene is TRBV19, the J gene TRBJ2-7; D uncertain. This CDR3 has 14 residues. Germline loops: CDR1 LNHDA, CDR2 SQIVND (reference sequence). V shed 3 bases and J shed 0 bases, with 9 bases lying between them. The CDR3 DNA reads TGTGCCAGTAGTATCGGGCTGGCCTCCTACGAGCAGTACTTC. Translated: CASSIGLASYEQYF.

The sample holds a few counts of this clonotype. The chain recombines TRBV9 with TRBJ2-1; 8 bases match TRBD2. Trimming at V came to 0 bases and at J to 4 bases, leaving 6 bases not matched to a gene. This CDR3 has 16 residues. Germline CDR1 SGDLS, CDR2 YYNGEE. CDR3 in DNA: TGTGCCAGCAGCGTAGAAAGTAGCGGGAAATACAATGAGCAGTTCTTC. This sequence encodes CASSVESSGKYNEQFF.